These 21 T cell receptor beta chains originate from one sample sequenced in a study of blood T cell repertoires in COVID-19. This table comes from immunoSEQ multiplex PCR, and its TCRdb copy is limited to in-frame clones, with some not included. The sample has under 300,000 clones; roughly nine tenths are singletons. The source material was peripheral blood. The receptors shown here come from a man in his sixties who had recovered from COVID-19.

The V gene is TRBV3-1 (or the pseudogene TRBV3-2), the J gene TRBJ2-1; D is perhaps TRBD2 (5 bases). This CDR3 is built from 14 residues. Between the trimmed V and J ends, which lost 5 bases and 5 bases, there was a span of 13 bases. Germline V gives CDR1 LGHDT, CDR2 YNNKEL (reference sequence). The CDR3 coding sequence is TGTGCCAGCAGCGAATTGGGGAGAAACAATGAGCAGTTCTTC. The encoded protein is CASSELGRNNEQFF.

The rearrangement joins TRBV7-6 to TRBJ1-2; TRBD1 is a possible D gene (5 bases). V was clipped by 5 bases and J by 5 bases, with 6 bases between them. The CDR3 has 11 residues. The germline CDR1 and CDR2 sequences are SGHVS and FNYEAQ. The CDR3 DNA reads as TGTGCCAGCAGCGGGGGGTATGGCTACACCTTC. Its protein is CASSGGYGYTF.

The genes are TRBV27 and TRBJ2-7; D is unclear. The CDR3 runs 9 residues. Trimming left V 10 bases short and J 5 bases short, with 6 bases between. Germline V gene data show CDR1 as MNHEY and CDR2 as SMNVEV (reference sequence). The DNA of the CDR3 is TGTGCCAATGGCCACGAGCAGTACGTC. Translated: CANGHEQYV.

The chain links TRBV27 to TRBJ1-2; possible D gene TRBD1, 5 bases. Germline values: CDR1 MNHEY, CDR2 SMNVEV (reference sequence). Trimming took 7 bases from V and 4 from J, leaving 16 bases between them. The CDR3 covers 14 residues. This CDR3 reads CASTRIPGIYGYTF. CDR3 DNA: TGTGCCAGCACTAGAATTCCAGGGATCTATGGCTACACCTTC.

This clone has a handful of counts. The chain employs TRBV7-8 and TRBJ2-7, with D possibly being TRBD1 (5 bases). This CDR3 is built from 15 residues. Per germline, CDR1 SGHVS and CDR2 FQNEAQ. Trimming took 5 bases from V and 6 from J, leaving 20 bases between them. The DNA of the CDR3 is TGTGCCAGCAGCCATACTTCGTCCGGACACGGCGAGCAGTACGTC. Amino acid sequence: CASSHTSSGHGEQYV.

This clone was counted a few times. The chain uses TRBV4-1 and TRBJ1-6; D call uncertain. Trimming removed 0 bases at V and 10 bases at J, with 13 bases between. This CDR3 contains 15 residues. Germline V gene sequence: CDR1 MGHRA, CDR2 YSYEKL. The CDR3 region has the DNA TGCGCCAGCAGCCAAGAGATGAGACAACCCTCACCCCTCCACTTT. Its translation is CASSQEMRQPSPLHF.

This clone was seen a single time. V gene TRBV19 combines with J gene TRBJ2-5; possibly TRBD1 for D (5 bases). Germline V gene lookup returns CDR1 LNHDA and CDR2 SQIVND (reference sequence). The CDR3 has 14 residues. Between the trimmed V and J ends, which lost 5 bases and 4 bases, there was a span of 14 bases. The CDR3: CASSQRGRGETQYF. CDR3 in DNA: TGTGCCAGTAGTCAAAGGGGTAGGGGAGAGACCCAGTACTTC.

This chain links TRBV7-8 with TRBJ1-3; the D is unclear. V lost 1 base and J lost 7, with 11 bases in between. CDR3 length: 14 residues. Germline V gene sequence: CDR1 SGHVS, CDR2 FQNEAQ. Here the CDR3 DNA reads TGTGCCAGCAGCTTAGGGAGGCGGCGGAACACCATATATTTT. Its translation is CASSLGRRRNTIYF.

The gene calls are TRBV27 and TRBJ2-7, with 7 positions matching TRBD1. V lost 6 bases and J lost 2; bases outside the gene matches: 4. The CDR3 sequence is 13 residues long. The germline CDR1 and CDR2 sequences are MNHEY and SMNVEV (reference sequence). In DNA, the CDR3 is TGTGCCAGCAGCCCGGGACAGACCTACGAGCAGTACTTC. It codes for CASSPGQTYEQYF.

V and J are TRBV3-1 (or the pseudogene TRBV3-2) and TRBJ1-2; D not resolved. Deletions cut 4 bases from V and 0 bases from J, with 9 bases between. The V gene's germline CDR1 is LGHDT and CDR2 YNNKEL (reference sequence). The CDR3 is 14 residues long. CDR3 in amino acids: CASSRGLTNYGYTF. CDR3 nucleotides: TGTGCCAGCAGCCGAGGGTTAACTAACTATGGCTACACCTTC.

The CDR3 DNA reads as TGCGCCAGCAGCCTACGAAGCAGGGTTGGGAACACTGAAGCTTTCTTT. This sequence encodes CASSLRSRVGNTEAFF. The chain links TRBV4-1 to TRBJ1-1, with D perhaps TRBD1 (5 bases). The germline V and J ends were trimmed by 4 bases and 1 base, with 16 bases remaining between them. CDR1 and CDR2 (germline): MGHRA, YSYEKL. The CDR3 extends over 16 amino acids.

The rearrangement links TRBV27 to TRBJ2-7, with 7 bases fitting TRBD2. The CDR3 has 16 residues. From germline, CDR1 is MNHEY and CDR2 SMNVEV (reference sequence). V lost 6 bases and J lost 0; bases outside the gene matches: 11. CDR3 bases: TGTGCCAGCAGGGGCGAGCGGGGAATTGACTCCTACGAGCAGTACGTC. Protein sequence: CASRGERGIDSYEQYV.

Concerning this clone itself: The germline gene is not matched at one end of the junction; a read error may be the cause. At the DNA level, this CDR3 is encoded by other sequences in the same sample as well. V usage is TRBV5-5 and J usage is TRBJ1-1, with D unclear. Germline-derived CDR1 and CDR2 are SGHKS and YYEKEE (reference sequence). This CDR3 comprises 14 residues. CDR3 coding DNA: TGTGCCAGCAGCTTGGAAACGCTTATTAGTGAAGCTTTTTTT. It specifies CASSLETLISEAFF. Using reference TRBV5-5 and TRBJ1-1 for the parts outside the CDR3, the full variable domain is DAGVTQSPTHLIKTRGQQVTLRCSPISGHKSVSWYQQVLGQGPQFIFQYYEKEERGRGNFPDRFSARQFPNYSSELNVNALLLGDSALYLCASSLETLISEAFFGQGTRLTVV.

The V gene is TRBV6-2 or TRBV6-3, the J gene TRBJ2-1; D call uncertain. V was cut by 5 bases and J by 3 bases, with 8 bases left in between. The CDR3 length is 13 residues. Per germline, CDR1 MNHEY and CDR2 SVGEGT. The CDR3 is CASSRSFYNEQFF. The CDR3 nucleotides read TGTGCCAGCAGTCGGTCCTTCTACAATGAGCAGTTCTTC.

The chain has TRBV28 and TRBJ1-5; D is possibly TRBD1 (6 bases). Germline V gene data show CDR1 as MDHEN and CDR2 as SYDVKM. Deletions cut 6 bases from V and 0 bases from J, with 21 bases between. The CDR3 length is 18 residues. Here the CDR3 reads CASRPPAGAIYSNQPQHF. The CDR3 DNA sequence: TGTGCCAGCAGACCCCCGGCAGGGGCGATTTATAGCAATCAGCCCCAGCATTTT. Supplemented by reference TRBV28 and TRBJ1-5, the full variable domain reads DVKVTQSSRYLVKRTGEKVFLECVQDMDHENMFWYRQDPGLGLRLIYFSYDVKMKEKGDIPEGYSVSREKKERFSLILESASTNQTSMYLCASRPPAGAIYSNQPQHFGDGTRLSIL.

In its sample, this clone was seen once. The chain combines TRBV11-2 with TRBJ1-1, with TRBD1 identical over 7 bases. The CDR3 extends over 15 amino acids. V lost 5 bases and J lost 4; bases outside the gene matches: 10. Germline V CDR1 and CDR2: SGHAT, FQNNGV. The chain's CDR3 is CASSVDRAGGTEAFF. CDR3 coding DNA: TGTGCCAGCAGCGTCGACAGGGCGGGTGGCACTGAAGCTTTCTTT.

This rearrangement joins TRBV5-1 to TRBJ1-4; 9 nucleotides match TRBD1. The V and J ends lost 7 bases and 2 bases, in that order; junction bases with no gene match: 6. Germline CDR1 and CDR2: SGHRS and YFSETQ. The CDR3 spans 15 residues. For the CDR3, the DNA is TGCGCCAGCCGACAGGGGGTGATCACTAATGAAAAACTGTTTTTT. The encoded protein is CASRQGVITNEKLFF.

The CDR3 nucleotides are TGTGCCAGCCTTAGCGGGACCACAGATACGCAGTATTTT. It translates to CASLSGTTDTQYF. This rearrangement joins TRBV2 to TRBJ2-3, with 8 positions matching TRBD2. The CDR3 runs 13 residues. Looked up from germline, CDR1 is SNHLY and CDR2 is FYNNEI. V was pared by 8 bases and J by 2 bases, with 3 bases of the junction left unmatched.

To note about this clone: Within the sample, other DNA sequences also encode this same CDR3. The chain recombines TRBV7-9 with TRBJ1-4, with D perhaps matching TRBD1 (5 bases). CDR1 is SEHNR, CDR2 FQNEAQ, per germline (reference sequence). V lost 3 bases, J lost 7 bases, and 12 bases lay in between. CDR3 size: 14 residues. The CDR3 DNA reads as TGTGCCAGCAGCTTTCTGGGGGGTTCTGAAAAACTGTTTTTT. This encodes CASSFLGGSEKLFF.

The CDR3 bases are TGTGCCAGCAGCCAACGGGAGGGAACCGGGGAGCTGTTTTTT. Translation gives CASSQREGTGELFF. The chain carries TRBV3-1 (or the pseudogene TRBV3-2) and TRBJ2-2; 8 positions agree with TRBD2. J lost 5 bases, V lost 2 bases, and 1 base had no gene match. Per germline, CDR1 LGHDT and CDR2 YNNKEL (reference sequence). The CDR3 runs 14 residues.

The CDR3 nucleotides are TGCGCCAGCAGCTTGACCCAGGGGTCCTATGGCTACACCTTC. As protein: CASSLTQGSYGYTF. This chain links TRBV5-1 with TRBJ1-2; the D gene is possibly TRBD1 (6 bases). CDR3 length equals 14 residues. With 1 base removed from V and 4 bases from J, the gap between germline ends came to 11 bases. Germline-derived CDR1 and CDR2 are SGHRS and YFSETQ.